This paragraph reports one TCR beta chain. Generated by immunoSEQ multiplex PCR, the TCRdb table keeps only in-frame clones and is missing some. The profile shows some 220,000 clones, approximately 84% of them singletons. The data derive from a study of blood T cell repertoires in COVID-19. The CDR3 is 13 amino acids. Trimming cost V 2 bases and J 4 bases, with 5 bases left between them. Germline CDR1 MNHEY, CDR2 SMNVEV (reference sequence). This receptor was obtained from a woman in her 30s who had recovered from COVID-19. The chain joins TRBV27 to TRBJ2-2; D not certain. The sequencing sample was made of peripheral blood. In nucleotides, the CDR3 is TGTGCCAGCAGTTTAGTCGGCACCGGGGAGCTGTTTTTT. The encoded protein is CASSLVGTGELFF.